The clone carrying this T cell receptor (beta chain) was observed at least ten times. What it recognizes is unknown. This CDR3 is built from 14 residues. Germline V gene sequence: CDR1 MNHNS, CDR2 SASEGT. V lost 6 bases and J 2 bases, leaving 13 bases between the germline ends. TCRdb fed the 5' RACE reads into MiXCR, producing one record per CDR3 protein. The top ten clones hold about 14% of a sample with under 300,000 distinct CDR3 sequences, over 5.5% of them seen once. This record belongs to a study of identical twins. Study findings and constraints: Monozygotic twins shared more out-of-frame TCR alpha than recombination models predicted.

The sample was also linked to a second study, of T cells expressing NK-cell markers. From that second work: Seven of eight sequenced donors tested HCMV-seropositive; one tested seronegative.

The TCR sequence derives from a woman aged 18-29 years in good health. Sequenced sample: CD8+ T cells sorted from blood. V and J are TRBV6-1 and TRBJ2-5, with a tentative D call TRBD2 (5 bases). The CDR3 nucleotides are TGTGCCAGCAGACCCGAGGACTGGCAAGAGACCCAGTACTTC. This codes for CASRPEDWQETQYF.